Below, 7 T cell receptor beta chains from the same sample are listed, as sequenced in a study of PD-1 blockade in classical Hodgkin lymphoma. TCRdb's copy holds only in-frame clones and misses some; the assay was immunoSEQ multiplex PCR. The data contain 90,000 to 100,000 clones, roughly 92% of them singletons. The patients all showed relapse after autologous stem cell transplantation, while their brentuximab vedotin exposure varied. This specimen consisted of peripheral blood mononuclear cells (PBMCs), obtained at baseline. Source of these receptors: a human donor with classical Hodgkin lymphoma.

The genes are TRBV19 and TRBJ2-7; 7 bases fit TRBD2. Germline CDR1 is LNHDA and CDR2 is SQIVND (reference sequence). The V and J ends lost 7 bases and 6 bases, in that order; junction bases with no gene match: 12. The CDR3 has 14 residues. The CDR3 bases are TGTGCCAGTACCCCCCCGGGCGGGGGATCCGAGCAGTACTTC. Translating it yields CASTPPGGGSEQYF.

V and J are TRBV2 and TRBJ1-2; D is uncertain. The V gene lost 6 bases and the J gene lost 6 bases, with 11 bases spanning the gap. This CDR3 is 12 amino acids long. Germline V lookup: CDR1 SNHLY, CDR2 FYNNEI. The CDR3 DNA sequence: TGTGCCAGCAGGAATCGGGAGGATGGCTACACCTTC. Translated, it gives CASRNREDGYTF.

V usage is TRBV29-1 and J usage is TRBJ1-2; D remains ambiguous. The germline V and J ends were trimmed by 4 bases and 8 bases, with 11 bases remaining between them. Germline values: CDR1 SQVTM, CDR2 ANQGSEA. The CDR3 extends over 11 amino acids. The CDR3 spells CSVGRNSGYTF. The DNA for the CDR3 is TGCAGCGTTGGCAGGAATTCCGGCTACACCTTC.

The chain combines TRBV30 with TRBJ2-2; perhaps TRBD1 as D (5 bases). Germline V gene lookup returns CDR1 GTSNPN and CDR2 SVGIG (reference sequence). The CDR3 loop spans 14 amino acids. Trimming took off 2 bases at V and 3 bases at J, with 10 bases between the two ends. The CDR3 DNA sequence: TGTGCCTGGAGTTTCCAGACAGACACCGGGGAGCTGTTTTTT. Translating gives CAWSFQTDTGELFF.

This chain uses TRBV7-9 with TRBJ1-1; D remains unclear. From germline, CDR1 is SEHNR and CDR2 FQNEAQ (reference sequence). V was trimmed by 4 bases and J by 7 bases, leaving 10 bases between them. CDR3 length equals 12 residues. The CDR3 loop reads CASSSPGGEAFF. The CDR3 DNA reads as TGTGCCAGCAGCTCCCCAGGAGGTGAAGCTTTCTTT. Looking up the rest from reference TRBV7-9 and TRBJ1-1 gives the full variable domain: DTGVSQNPRHKITKRGQNVTFRCDPISEHNRLYWYRQTLGQGPEFLTYFQNEAQLEKSRLLSDRFSAERPKGSFSTLEIQRTEQGDSAMYLCASSSPGGEAFFGQGTRLTVV.

The chain recombines TRBV5-1 with TRBJ2-5, with a tentative D call TRBD2 (5 bases). Germline loops: CDR1 SGHRS, CDR2 YFSETQ. V was clipped by 7 bases and J by 4 bases, with 14 bases between them. CDR3 size: 13 residues. Written as DNA, the CDR3 is TGCGCCAGCGTGGGGAGACGGGCAGAGACCCAGTACTTC. Protein: CASVGRRAETQYF.

This sequence joins TRBV11-2 and TRBJ2-7; D unclear. Germline CDR1 and CDR2: SGHAT and FQNNGV. Trimming left V 2 bases short and J 0 bases short, with 8 bases between. CDR3 size: 14 residues. CDR3 sequence reads: CASSLIAVSYEQYF. DNA for the CDR3: TGTGCCAGCAGCTTAATAGCTGTCTCCTACGAGCAGTACTTC.